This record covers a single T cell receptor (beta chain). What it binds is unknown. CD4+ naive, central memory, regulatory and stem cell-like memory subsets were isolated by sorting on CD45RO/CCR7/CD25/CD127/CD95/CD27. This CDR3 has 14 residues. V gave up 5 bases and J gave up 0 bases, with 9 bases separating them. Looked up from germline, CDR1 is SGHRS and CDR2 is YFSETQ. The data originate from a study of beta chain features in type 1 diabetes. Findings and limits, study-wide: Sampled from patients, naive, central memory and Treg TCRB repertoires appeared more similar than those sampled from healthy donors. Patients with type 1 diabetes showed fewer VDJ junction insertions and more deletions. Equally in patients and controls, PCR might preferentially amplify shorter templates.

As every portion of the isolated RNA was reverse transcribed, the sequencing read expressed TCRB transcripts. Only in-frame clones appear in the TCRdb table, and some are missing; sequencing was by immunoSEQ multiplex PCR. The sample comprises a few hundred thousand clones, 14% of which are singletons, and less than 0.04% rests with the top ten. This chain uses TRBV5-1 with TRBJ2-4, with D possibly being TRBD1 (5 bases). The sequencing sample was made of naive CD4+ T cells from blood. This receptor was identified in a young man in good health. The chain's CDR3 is CASRDTLAKNIQYF. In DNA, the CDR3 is TGCGCCAGCAGGGACACCCTAGCCAAAAACATTCAGTACTTC.